This is a list of T cell receptor beta chains from one sample in a study of T cells after yellow fever vaccination. Each CDR3 protein gets one entry after TCRdb re-called the 5' RACE reads with MiXCR. The sample holds under 600,000 distinct CDR3 sequences, about 13% seen once. The sample in question was PBMCs, obtained on the day of the yellow fever booster vaccination. Receptors were obtained from a man aged 30-40 years who received the YFV17D yellow fever vaccine. CDR3s include the opening cysteine and the closing phenylalanine or tryptophan. Each record gives: V gene, J gene, D gene, CDR3 protein. The D gene is left open where the match is weak.

v_gene: TRBV7-7; j_gene: TRBJ2-7; d_gene: NA; CDR3aa: CASSLGAGISYEQYF
v_gene: TRBV29-1; j_gene: TRBJ2-5; d_gene: TRBD1; CDR3aa: CSVVQGPQETQYF
v_gene: TRBV28; j_gene: TRBJ2-3; d_gene: NA; CDR3aa: CASTPSGTDTQYF
v_gene: TRBV20-1; j_gene: TRBJ2-5; d_gene: TRBD2; CDR3aa: CSARGPYSGRASVLFGETQYF
v_gene: TRBV20-1; j_gene: TRBJ1-2; d_gene: TRBD1; CDR3aa: CSAPGTGAGYTF
v_gene: TRBV7-2; j_gene: TRBJ1-4; d_gene: TRBD1; CDR3aa: CASSRDRGNEKLFF
v_gene: TRBV20-1; j_gene: TRBJ2-7; d_gene: TRBD1; CDR3aa: CSARDSGQGVYEQYF
v_gene: TRBV7-2; j_gene: TRBJ2-7; d_gene: TRBD1; CDR3aa: CASSRGTGILEQYF
v_gene: TRBV5-1; j_gene: TRBJ2-1; d_gene: NA; CDR3aa: CASSLVATGANEQFF
v_gene: TRBV7-2; j_gene: TRBJ2-5; d_gene: TRBD1; CDR3aa: CASSRTGDKETQYF
v_gene: TRBV18; j_gene: TRBJ2-1; d_gene: NA; CDR3aa: CASSPPGRGVYNEQFF
v_gene: TRBV9; j_gene: TRBJ2-2; d_gene: TRBD1; CDR3aa: CASSVTLTGGTGELFF
v_gene: TRBV10-3; j_gene: TRBJ2-5; d_gene: NA; CDR3aa: CAISESTSETQYF
v_gene: TRBV6-1; j_gene: TRBJ2-3; d_gene: NA; CDR3aa: CASRLTGLGFTDTQYF
v_gene: TRBV6-5; j_gene: TRBJ2-3; d_gene: TRBD2; CDR3aa: CASSSPSRTSGMDTQYF
v_gene: TRBV5-1; j_gene: TRBJ2-3; d_gene: TRBD2; CDR3aa: CASSSSGKEDTQYF
v_gene: TRBV20-1; j_gene: TRBJ2-1; d_gene: TRBD2; CDR3aa: CSHQGLAALGQFF
v_gene: TRBV7-2; j_gene: TRBJ2-2; d_gene: NA; CDR3aa: CASSLEAGELFF
v_gene: TRBV19; j_gene: TRBJ2-2; d_gene: TRBD1; CDR3aa: CASNRDRGNTGELFF
v_gene: TRBV6-2/TRBV6-3; j_gene: TRBJ2-1; d_gene: NA; CDR3aa: CASSRLVNNEQFF
v_gene: TRBV27; j_gene: TRBJ2-1; d_gene: TRBD2; CDR3aa: CASRIPSGRGRNEQFF
v_gene: TRBV5-1; j_gene: TRBJ2-3; d_gene: NA; CDR3aa: CASRRDMTSTDTQYF
v_gene: TRBV12-3/TRBV12-4; j_gene: TRBJ2-7; d_gene: NA; CDR3aa: CASSPSGTVRGEQYF
v_gene: TRBV5-4; j_gene: TRBJ2-7; d_gene: NA; CDR3aa: CASSLFQGPDSYEQYF
v_gene: TRBV12-3/TRBV12-4; j_gene: TRBJ2-1; d_gene: TRBD2; CDR3aa: CASSLQQAGTDLFF
v_gene: TRBV25-1; j_gene: TRBJ1-5; d_gene: NA; CDR3aa: CASSDNGLFAQPQHF
v_gene: TRBV7-2; j_gene: TRBJ2-7; d_gene: NA; CDR3aa: CASSLLGDSYEQYF
v_gene: TRBV6-2/TRBV6-3; j_gene: TRBJ1-1; d_gene: NA; CDR3aa: CASSYGIFGTEAFF
v_gene: TRBV5-4; j_gene: TRBJ2-7; d_gene: NA; CDR3aa: CASSFQGRPYEQYF
v_gene: TRBV20-1; j_gene: TRBJ2-3; d_gene: TRBD1; CDR3aa: CSGGQGARDTQYF
v_gene: TRBV7-9; j_gene: TRBJ1-2; d_gene: TRBD1; CDR3aa: CASRETGMSYGYTF
v_gene: TRBV12-3/TRBV12-4; j_gene: TRBJ2-1; d_gene: TRBD2; CDR3aa: CASSGLAGGPGNEQFF
v_gene: TRBV9; j_gene: TRBJ1-2; d_gene: TRBD1; CDR3aa: CASSTGTGVGYTF
v_gene: TRBV2; j_gene: TRBJ1-5; d_gene: NA; CDR3aa: CASMDGYSNQPQHF
v_gene: TRBV7-2; j_gene: TRBJ2-5; d_gene: NA; CDR3aa: CASSLVGGLRETQYF
v_gene: TRBV14; j_gene: TRBJ2-5; d_gene: TRBD2; CDR3aa: CASSQTSGGYQETQYF
v_gene: TRBV6-4; j_gene: TRBJ2-3; d_gene: NA; CDR3aa: CASSSDTSTDTQYF
v_gene: TRBV20-1; j_gene: TRBJ1-4; d_gene: NA; CDR3aa: CSAGRTGIGEKLFF
v_gene: TRBV6-5; j_gene: TRBJ1-5; d_gene: TRBD1; CDR3aa: CASSYRGPNQPQHF
v_gene: TRBV9; j_gene: TRBJ2-1; d_gene: TRBD2; CDR3aa: CASNRAGVSYNEQFF